This TCR beta chain comes out of a study of cytomegalovirus exposure and HLA in healthy donors. Study-level results: A few chains linked to CMV were shown in vitro to be specific for CMV antigens.

Comment on this clone: Its antigen is not known.

Vbeta (60) and Jbeta (13) primers were used in the PCR. Repertoires were generated with immunoSEQ multiplex PCR, while TCRdb's copy carries only in-frame clones and drops some. This table has about 200,000 clones, more than 80% appearing once. CDR3 length: 14 amino acids. Trimming left V 8 bases short and J 6 bases short, with 16 bases between. Germline assignment: CDR1 SNHLY and CDR2 FYNNEI. The chain has TRBV2 and TRBJ1-4; D remains unclear. Sequences were obtained from PBMCs. The receptor was derived from a man aged 25-40 years in good health and CMV-seronegative. DNA of the CDR3: TGTGCCAGCTCCCGAGACGGGGTGGATGAAAAACTGTTTTTT. Protein product: CASSRDGVDEKLFF.